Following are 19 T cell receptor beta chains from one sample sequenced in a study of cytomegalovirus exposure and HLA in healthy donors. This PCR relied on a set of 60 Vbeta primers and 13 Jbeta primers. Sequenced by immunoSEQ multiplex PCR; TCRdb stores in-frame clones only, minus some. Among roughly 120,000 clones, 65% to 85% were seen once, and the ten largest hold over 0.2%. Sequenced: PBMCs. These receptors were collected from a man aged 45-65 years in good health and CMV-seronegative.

As DNA, the CDR3 is TGTGCCAGCAGCTACACGCTGAACACTGAAGCTTTCTTT. Protein product: CASSYTLNTEAFF. The rearrangement joins TRBV14 to TRBJ1-1, with unresolved D. The CDR3 extends over 13 amino acids. Germline assignment: CDR1 SGHDN and CDR2 FVKESK. The V and J ends lost 5 bases and 0 bases respectively, with 7 bases between them.

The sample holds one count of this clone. CDR3 sequence: CSDIDGYTF. CDR3 in DNA: TGCAGCGATATCGATGGCTACACCTTC. The chain links TRBV29-1 to TRBJ1-2; D not resolved. The CDR3 is made up of 9 amino acids. CDR1 is SQVTM, CDR2 ANQGSEA, per germline. V lost 7 bases and J lost 6, with 6 bases in between.

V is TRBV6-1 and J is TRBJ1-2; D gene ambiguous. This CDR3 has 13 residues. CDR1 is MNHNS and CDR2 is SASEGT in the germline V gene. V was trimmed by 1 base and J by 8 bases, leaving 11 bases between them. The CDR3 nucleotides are TGTGCCAGCAGTGAAGGGACTCTTGGGGGCTACACCTTC. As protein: CASSEGTLGGYTF.

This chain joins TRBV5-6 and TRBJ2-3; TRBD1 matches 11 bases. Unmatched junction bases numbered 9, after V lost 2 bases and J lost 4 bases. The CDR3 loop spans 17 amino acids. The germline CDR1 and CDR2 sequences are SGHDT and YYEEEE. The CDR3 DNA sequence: TGTGCCAGCAGCTTTGCCACCGGGACAGGGGGATCAGATACGCAGTATTTT. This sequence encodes CASSFATGTGGSDTQYF.

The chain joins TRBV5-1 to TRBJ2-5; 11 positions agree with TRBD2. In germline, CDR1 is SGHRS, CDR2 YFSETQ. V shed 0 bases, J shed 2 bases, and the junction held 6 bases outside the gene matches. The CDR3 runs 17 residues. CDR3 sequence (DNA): TGCGCCAGCAGCTTGGAGGCTAGCGGGGGGATGCAAGAGACCCAGTACTTC. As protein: CASSLEASGGMQETQYF.

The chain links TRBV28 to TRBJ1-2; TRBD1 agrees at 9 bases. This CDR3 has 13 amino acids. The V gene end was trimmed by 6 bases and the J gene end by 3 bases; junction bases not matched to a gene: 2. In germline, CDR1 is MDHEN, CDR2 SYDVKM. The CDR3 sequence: CASRGQGHYGYTF. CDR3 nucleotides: TGTGCCAGCAGGGGACAGGGCCACTATGGCTACACCTTC.

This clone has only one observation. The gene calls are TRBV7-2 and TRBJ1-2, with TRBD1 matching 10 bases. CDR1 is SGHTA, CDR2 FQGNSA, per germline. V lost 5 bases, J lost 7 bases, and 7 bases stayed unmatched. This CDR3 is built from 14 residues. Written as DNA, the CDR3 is TGTGCCAGCAGCCCTGGACAGGGGGGCTTTGGCTACACCTTC. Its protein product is CASSPGQGGFGYTF.

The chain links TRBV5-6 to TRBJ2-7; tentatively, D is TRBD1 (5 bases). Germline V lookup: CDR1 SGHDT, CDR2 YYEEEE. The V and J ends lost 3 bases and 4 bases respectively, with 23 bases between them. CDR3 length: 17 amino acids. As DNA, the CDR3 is TGTGCCAGCAGCTCCCCTTTAGGTAGGGGTTGGTTATACGAGCAGTACTTC. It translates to CASSSPLGRGWLYEQYF. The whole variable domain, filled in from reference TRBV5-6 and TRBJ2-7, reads DAGVTQSPTHLIKTRGQQVTLRCSPKSGHDTVSWYQQALGQGPQFIFQYYEEEERQRGNFPDRFSGHQFPNYSSELNVNALLLGDSALYLCASSSPLGRGWLYEQYFGPGTRLTVT.

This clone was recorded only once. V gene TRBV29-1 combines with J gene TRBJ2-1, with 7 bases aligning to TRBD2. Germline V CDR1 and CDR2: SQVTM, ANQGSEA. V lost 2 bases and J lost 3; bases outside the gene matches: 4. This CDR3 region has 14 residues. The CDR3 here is CSVESGAIYNEQFF. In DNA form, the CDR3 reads TGCAGCGTTGAAAGCGGGGCGATCTACAATGAGCAGTTCTTC.

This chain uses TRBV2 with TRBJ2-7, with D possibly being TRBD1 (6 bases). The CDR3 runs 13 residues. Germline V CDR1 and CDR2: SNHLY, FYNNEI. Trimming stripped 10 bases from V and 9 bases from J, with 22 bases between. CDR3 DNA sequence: TGTGCCACCTCGGCGGACCAGAAACAGGGGCAGTACTTC. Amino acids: CATSADQKQGQYF.

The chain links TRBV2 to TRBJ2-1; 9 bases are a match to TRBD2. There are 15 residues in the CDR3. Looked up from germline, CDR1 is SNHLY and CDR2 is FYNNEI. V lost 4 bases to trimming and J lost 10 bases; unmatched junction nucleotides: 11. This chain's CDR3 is CASSVGRGGPVEQFF. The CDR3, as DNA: TGTGCCAGCAGTGTAGGGCGGGGGGGCCCGGTAGAGCAGTTCTTC.

The CDR3 loop reads CASSIAGPSGTDTQYF. The CDR3 DNA reads TGCGCCAGCAGCATAGCGGGACCCTCTGGCACAGATACGCAGTATTTT. J is TRBJ2-3 and V is TRBV5-1; 8 positions agree with TRBD2. V lost 4 bases to trimming and J lost 1 base; unmatched junction nucleotides: 8. From germline, CDR1 is SGHRS and CDR2 YFSETQ. The CDR3 contains 16 residues.

In nucleotides, the CDR3 is TGTGCCAGTAGTTTCCTCGGAGCGGGAGTGGGCAATGAGCAGTTCTTC. Protein: CASSFLGAGVGNEQFF. The J gene is TRBJ2-1, the V gene TRBV19; 8 nucleotides line up with TRBD2. The length of the CDR3 is 16 residues. The germline CDR1 and CDR2 sequences are LNHDA and SQIVND (reference sequence). V gave up 5 bases and J gave up 6 bases; unmatched junction bases: 12.

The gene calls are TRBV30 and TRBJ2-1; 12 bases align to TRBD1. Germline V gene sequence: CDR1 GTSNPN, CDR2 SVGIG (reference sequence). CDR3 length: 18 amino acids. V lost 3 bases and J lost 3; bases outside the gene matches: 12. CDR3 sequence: CAWRGQGARTGNYNEQFF. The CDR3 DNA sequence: TGTGCCTGGAGGGGACAGGGGGCGCGAACCGGGAACTACAATGAGCAGTTCTTC.

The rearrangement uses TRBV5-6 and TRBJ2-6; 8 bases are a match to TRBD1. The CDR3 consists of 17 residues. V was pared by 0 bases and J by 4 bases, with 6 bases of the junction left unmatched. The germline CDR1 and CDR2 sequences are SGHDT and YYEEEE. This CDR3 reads CASSLETGVTGANVLTF. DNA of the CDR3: TGTGCCAGCAGCTTGGAGACAGGGGTCACCGGGGCCAACGTCCTGACTTTC.

The CDR3 bases are TGTGCCAGCAGTTTCGGCGGGTTTATCACAGATACGCAGTATTTT. It is translated as CASSFGGFITDTQYF. This chain links TRBV27 with TRBJ2-3, with D maybe TRBD2 (5 bases). Trimming removed 3 bases at V and 2 bases at J, with 12 bases between. Germline V gives CDR1 MNHEY, CDR2 SMNVEV (reference sequence). This CDR3 comprises 15 residues.

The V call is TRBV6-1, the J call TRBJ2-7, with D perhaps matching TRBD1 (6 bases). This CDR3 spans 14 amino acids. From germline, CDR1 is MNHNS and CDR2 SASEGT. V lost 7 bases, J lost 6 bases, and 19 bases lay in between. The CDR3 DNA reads TGTGCCAGCACTTTAGGGACAACAGGGCGCGAGCAGTACTTC. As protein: CASTLGTTGREQYF.

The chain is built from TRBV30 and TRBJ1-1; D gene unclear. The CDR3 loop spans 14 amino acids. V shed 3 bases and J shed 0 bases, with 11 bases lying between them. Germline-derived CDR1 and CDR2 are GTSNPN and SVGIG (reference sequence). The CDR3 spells CAWRLGTVNTEAFF. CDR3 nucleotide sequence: TGTGCCTGGAGACTTGGTACAGTGAACACTGAAGCTTTCTTT.

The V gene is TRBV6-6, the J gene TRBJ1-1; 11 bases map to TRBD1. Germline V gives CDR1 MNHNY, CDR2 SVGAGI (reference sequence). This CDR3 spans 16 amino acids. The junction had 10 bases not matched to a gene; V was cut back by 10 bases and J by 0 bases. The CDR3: CATYRTGGVMNTEAFF. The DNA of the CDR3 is TGTGCCACTTACCGGACAGGGGGCGTTATGAACACTGAAGCTTTCTTT.